This TCR beta chain originates from a study of shared clonotypes between healthy human individuals. At a deep level, the assay was run. Libraries were prepared by immunoSEQ multiplex PCR; TCRdb keeps only in-frame clonotypes and omits some of them. The table includes fewer than 600,000 clones, roughly four fifths detected once. Those who donated were healthy HIV-negative adults, with no recent acute infections or vaccinations reported. The germline V gene has CDR1 SGHDT and CDR2 YYEEEE. CDR3 length equals 12 residues. V was cut by 4 bases and J by 4 bases, with 8 bases left in between. The chain uses TRBV5-6 and TRBJ1-2, with unresolved D. Material for sequencing was PBMCs. The sequence came from a woman aged 40 to 50 in good health. Some clones in this sample may be carry-over from other donors' samples. Here the CDR3 reads CASSPGSYGYTF. CDR3 coding DNA: TGTGCCAGCAGCCCGGGGTCCTATGGCTACACCTTC.